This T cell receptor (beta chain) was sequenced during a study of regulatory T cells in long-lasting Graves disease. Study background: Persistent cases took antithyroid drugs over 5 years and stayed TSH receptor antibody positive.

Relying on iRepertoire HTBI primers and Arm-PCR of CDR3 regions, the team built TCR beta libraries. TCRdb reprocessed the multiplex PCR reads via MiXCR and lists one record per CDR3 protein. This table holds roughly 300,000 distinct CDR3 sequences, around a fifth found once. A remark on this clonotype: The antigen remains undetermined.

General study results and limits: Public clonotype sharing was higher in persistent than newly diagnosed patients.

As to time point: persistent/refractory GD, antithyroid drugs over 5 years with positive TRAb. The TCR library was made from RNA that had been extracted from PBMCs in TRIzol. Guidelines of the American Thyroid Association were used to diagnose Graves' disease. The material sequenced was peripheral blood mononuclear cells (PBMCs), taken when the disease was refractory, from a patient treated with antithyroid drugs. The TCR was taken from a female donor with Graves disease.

The CDR3 here is CASSRGDREVKPQHF. The DNA for the CDR3 is TGTGCCAGCTCACGGGGAGACAGGGAAGTTAAGCCCCAGCATTTT. This chain links TRBV18 with TRBJ1-5; 7 positions match TRBD1. The CDR3 extends over 15 amino acids. The J segment lost 8 bases and the V segment lost 4 bases, leaving 11 bases of the junction unmatched. The germline gives CDR1 KGHSH, CDR2 LQKENI.